Sequencing of this T cell receptor (beta chain) was carried out in a study of blood T cell repertoires in COVID-19 (dated by TCRdb to 2020 to 2022). With regard to the full study: Samples from collaborators originated in the United States, Italy and Spain and spanned both the acute and convalescent phases of COVID-19. The material from the prospective study consisted of cDNA or gDNA derived from T cells, B-cell-depleted T cells, or PBMCs. The dataset comprised deeply sampled blood TCRbeta repertoires from subjects exposed to, actively infected with, or recovered from COVID-19. The repertoires were released in a freely available public database meant as a resource for research on the immune response to SARS-CoV-2. Samples came from the ongoing ImmuneRACE study (first 160 participants) plus 1,254 subjects from 6 global collaborators. The sample metadata nearly always contained a de-identified subject ID, COVID-19 status, age in years and sex. Where available, HLA class I and class II types were obtained from metadata supplied by the sample provider rather than from assay-based typing. Study-wide conclusions, independent of this receptor: The quantity of clinical and demographic metadata differed by source and by participant and was supplied without curation.

Whole blood was collected in K2EDTA tubes by collaborating institutions according to the institutions' own protocols. For TCRbeta analysis, collaborators shipped samples as frozen whole blood, isolated PBMCs, or DNA extracted from either of those sample types. TCRbeta CDR3 regions were amplified from genomic DNA by means of the immunoSEQ Assay, a bias-controlled multiplex PCR. The original pipeline was this. The number of nucleated cells in each sample was estimated from the amplification of reference gene primers within the assay. To quantify the absolute abundance of each unique TCRbeta CDR3 rearrangement, sequence reads were collapsed and filtered. For each sample, productive Simpson clonality was calculated as the square root of Simpson's diversity index across productive rearrangements. TCRdb provides this immuneACCESS table in a form limited to in-frame rearrangements. Some clones are lacking; in checked studies, under half of them reflect an unresolved V gene, and why the rest are absent is not known. The V and J calls and clone size were taken over from that table, and D and trimming were inferred from the DNA. In all, the sample holds roughly 54,000 clones, and roughly nine tenths of those were seen once. The top ten constitute over 6.5% of the sample.

Notes on this clone: The antigen this receptor binds is unknown. No quality values exist for individual bases; no much larger clone is one base distant.

V is shortened by 4 bases, J by 5 bases, and the region joining them spans 20 bases. The CDR3 has 16 amino acids, counting the end cysteine and phenylalanine. The retained sequence is limited to the CDR3, 48 bases, with the frame set at the first base. In the germline V gene (reference sequence), CDR1 corresponds to SGHNT and CDR2 to YYREEE. The sequenced sample consisted of peripheral blood. Here the chain combines TRBV5-4 and TRBJ2-3; possibly the D gene is TRBD2, per 7 matching bases. This TCR came from an older woman with active or convalescent COVID-19. The CDR3 region has the sequence CASSPLKGGLGDTQYF. The bases are TGTGCCAGCAGCCCCCTAAAGGGGGGGCTTGGAGATACGCAGTATTTT.